This entry describes one T cell receptor (beta chain). The sample belongs to a study of blood T cell repertoires in COVID-19. CDR3 length: 14 amino acids. Germline CDR1 is MDHEN and CDR2 is SYDVKM. The V end was cut by 7 bases, the J end by 8 bases, with 15 bases between. TCRdb keeps only in-frame clones here, not all; method: immunoSEQ multiplex PCR. The sample comprises roughly 300,000 clones, around 87% of which are singletons, and about 5.7% rests with the top ten. V is TRBV28 and J is TRBJ1-6; D is possibly TRBD1 (6 bases). The material sequenced was PBMCs or T cells enriched from blood (not recorded which). This receptor was taken from a woman aged 30 to 39 who had recovered from COVID-19. The CDR3 DNA reads as TGTGCCAGCAACATCAGGGGATCGGATTCACCCCTCCACTTT. Translated: CASNIRGSDSPLHF. The full variable domain, completed using reference TRBV28 and TRBJ1-6, is DVKVTQSSRYLVKRTGEKVFLECVQDMDHENMFWYRQDPGLGLRLIYFSYDVKMKEKGDIPEGYSVSREKKERFSLILESASTNQTSMYLCASNIRGSDSPLHFGNGTRLTVT.